Each of the 8 T cell receptor beta chains below was sequenced from the same sample in a study of T cells in Graves' hyperthyroidism and ophthalmopathy. Amplified regions were TCR beta CDR3 sequences from RNA transcripts. TCR CDR3 regions were first amplified by RT-PCR with HTBI primers. TCRdb independently ran MiXCR on the multiplex PCR reads; one entry per CDR3 protein. The sample has hundreds of thousands of distinct CDR3 sequences, approximately 23% seen once. Sequenced input: blood. Every receptor here comes from a woman in her seventies with Graves' ophthalmopathy.

This clonotype was counted between two and nine times. The chain uses TRBV5-1 and TRBJ1-2; 7 bases fit TRBD1. With 4 bases clipped from V and 2 bases from J, the junction kept 5 bases outside the gene matches. Germline V CDR1 and CDR2: SGHRS, YFSETQ. This CDR3 spans 14 amino acids. CDR3 protein: CASSTSGGNYGYTF. CDR3 nucleotides: TGCGCCAGCAGCACCTCAGGGGGAAACTATGGCTACACCTTC.

The chain joins TRBV7-2 to TRBJ2-6, with D possibly being TRBD1 (6 bases). This CDR3 is 15 amino acids long. Trimming took off 4 bases at V and 2 bases at J, with 9 bases between the two ends. In germline, CDR1 is SGHTA, CDR2 FQGNSA. CDR3 residues: CASSSGQPGANVLTF. CDR3 DNA sequence: TGTGCCAGCAGCTCAGGACAGCCTGGGGCCAACGTCCTGACTTTC.

The CDR3 DNA sequence: TGTGCCAGTAACCAAGGGGCAGGCACAGATACGCAGTATTTT. Its translation: CASNQGAGTDTQYF. This rearrangement joins TRBV19 to TRBJ2-3; tentatively, D is TRBD1 (5 bases). This CDR3 has 14 amino acids. Germline V gives CDR1 LNHDA, CDR2 SQIVND (reference sequence). V was trimmed by 7 bases and J by 1 base, leaving 12 bases between them.

The chain uses TRBV30 and TRBJ2-7; D is undetermined. Trimming cost V 3 bases and J 7 bases, with 10 bases left between them. This CDR3 region has 11 residues. In germline, CDR1 is GTSNPN, CDR2 SVGIG (reference sequence). Here the CDR3 reads CAWSVMGEQYF. The CDR3 DNA sequence: TGTGCCTGGAGCGTCATGGGGGAGCAGTACTTC.

The DNA for the CDR3 is TGCGCCAGCAGCCGAGTCGGACCGACTAGCGGGAGTTGGGAGACCCAGTACTTC. Protein sequence: CASSRVGPTSGSWETQYF. The chain has TRBV5-1 and TRBJ2-5; 12 bases fit TRBD2. The CDR3 covers 18 residues. V lost 4 bases to trimming and J lost 5 bases; unmatched junction nucleotides: 15. CDR1 is SGHRS and CDR2 is YFSETQ in the germline V gene.

This sequence joins TRBV28 and TRBJ1-2; D remains ambiguous. CDR1 is MDHEN, CDR2 SYDVKM, per germline. This CDR3 contains 15 residues. The V and J ends lost 5 bases and 7 bases respectively, with 20 bases between them. The CDR3 sequence is CASSPTYPVPFGYTF. As DNA, the CDR3 is TGTGCCAGCAGTCCGACTTACCCCGTTCCGTTTGGCTACACCTTC.

This clonotype occurred a few times. This chain links TRBV12-3 or TRBV12-4 with TRBJ2-7; TRBD2 aligns across 14 bases. The CDR3 contains 16 residues. Trimming cost V 5 bases and J 6 bases; bases outside gene matches: 9. The CDR3 is CASSTGLAGVVSEQYF. For the CDR3, the DNA is TGTGCCAGCAGTACGGGACTAGCGGGAGTAGTATCCGAGCAGTACTTC.

A few counts support this clonotype. This chain uses TRBV27 with TRBJ2-5; tentative D call: TRBD1 (6 bases). The CDR3 loop spans 14 amino acids. V dropped 6 bases and J dropped 4 bases, with 15 bases sitting between them. CDR1 and CDR2 from the germline V gene are MNHEY and SMNVEV (reference sequence). CDR3 sequence: CASSRYRAGETQYF. In nucleotides, the CDR3 is TGTGCCAGCAGCCGGTACAGGGCCGGAGAGACCCAGTACTTC.